This T cell receptor (beta chain) comes out of a study of control samples from healthy donors and cancer patients. Trimming stripped 3 bases from V and 8 bases from J, with 15 bases between. Germline V gives CDR1 SGDLS, CDR2 YYNGEE. CDR3 length: 14 residues. Sequencing used immunoSEQ multiplex PCR; TCRdb keeps in-frame clones, though not all of them. Of under 200,000 clones in the sample, roughly 94% were seen once. The source material was PBMCs. The origin of this receptor is a man aged 60 to 75 with colorectal cancer. The chain links TRBV9 to TRBJ2-1, with D tentatively TRBD2 (6 bases). For the CDR3, the DNA is TGTGCCAGCAGCGCGGGGAGGAGGGTTGATGAGCAGTTCTTC. Its translation: CASSAGRRVDEQFF. Full variable domain (remainder filled in from reference TRBV9 and TRBJ2-1): DSGVTQTPKHLITATGQRVTLRCSPRSGDLSVYWYQQSLDQGLQFLIQYYNGEERAKGNILERFSAQQFPDLHSELNLSSLELGDSALYFCASSAGRRVDEQFFGPGTRLTVL.